The 6 T cell receptor beta chains listed next were all sequenced from one sample in a study of radiation and T cells in renal cell carcinoma. Produced via immunoSEQ multiplex PCR; TCRdb's table is partial and in-frame only. The sample consists of roughly 80,000 clones, 70% to 90% of them appearing once. Time point denoted: blood 2 weeks post-SBRT. The treatment here: 15 Gy SBRT to primary tumor, nephrectomy 4 weeks later. Sample: blood, taken from a patient whose treatment included radiotherapy and nephrectomy. These TCRs come from a woman aged 45-60 years with renal cell carcinoma.

The gene calls are TRBV19 and TRBJ2-1, with a possible D match to TRBD2 (6 bases). This CDR3 has 16 residues. The germline V gene has CDR1 LNHDA and CDR2 SQIVND (reference sequence). Trimming took off 5 bases at V and 4 bases at J, with 18 bases between the two ends. CDR3 protein: CASSRTRDSPYNEQFF. CDR3 nucleotides: TGTGCCAGTAGTCGCACCCGGGACTCGCCGTACAATGAGCAGTTCTTC.

This clone was picked up a small number of times. V and J are TRBV9 and TRBJ2-3; D is undetermined. V gave up 0 bases and J gave up 2 bases, with 4 bases separating them. CDR3 size: 13 residues. Germline lookup yields CDR1 SGDLS and CDR2 YYNGEE. CDR3 nucleotides: TGTGCCAGCAGCGTAGGTAACACAGATACGCAGTATTTT. This codes for CASSVGNTDTQYF.

The chain carries TRBV5-6 and TRBJ1-1; D is ambiguous. Per germline, CDR1 SGHDT and CDR2 YYEEEE. With 0 bases removed from V and 3 bases from J, the gap between germline ends came to 12 bases. CDR3 length: 15 amino acids. The CDR3 here is CASSLASGWDTEAFF. The CDR3 nucleotides read TGTGCCAGCAGCTTGGCTTCGGGGTGGGACACTGAAGCTTTCTTT.

The chain combines TRBV5-1 with TRBJ1-4; 7 bases are a match to TRBD1. The CDR3 has 16 amino acids. CDR1 is SGHRS, CDR2 YFSETQ, per germline. The junction had 10 bases not matched to a gene; V was cut back by 4 bases and J by 4 bases. The CDR3, as DNA: TGCGCCAGCAGCCGTACCCCGGGACAGAATAATGAAAAACTGTTTTTT. It is translated as CASSRTPGQNNEKLFF.

This clone was detected a few times. The rearrangement uses TRBV18 and TRBJ2-7; D is unclear. Trimming removed 6 bases from V and 0 bases from J, with 15 bases in between. CDR1 and CDR2 from the germline V gene are KGHSH and LQKENI. The CDR3 contains 15 residues. Here the CDR3 DNA reads TGTGCCAGCTCCGAAGGATCCGGGTCCTCCTACGAGCAGTACTTC. It translates to CASSEGSGSSYEQYF.

This chain joins TRBV4-1 and TRBJ2-5; D is ambiguous. CDR3 length: 13 amino acids. Between the trimmed V and J ends, which lost 0 bases and 9 bases, there was a span of 11 bases. The germline CDR1 and CDR2 sequences are MGHRA and YSYEKL. The DNA for the CDR3 is TGCGCCAGCAGCCAAGATAGGATTGGGGCCCAGTACTTC. This gives the protein CASSQDRIGAQYF.